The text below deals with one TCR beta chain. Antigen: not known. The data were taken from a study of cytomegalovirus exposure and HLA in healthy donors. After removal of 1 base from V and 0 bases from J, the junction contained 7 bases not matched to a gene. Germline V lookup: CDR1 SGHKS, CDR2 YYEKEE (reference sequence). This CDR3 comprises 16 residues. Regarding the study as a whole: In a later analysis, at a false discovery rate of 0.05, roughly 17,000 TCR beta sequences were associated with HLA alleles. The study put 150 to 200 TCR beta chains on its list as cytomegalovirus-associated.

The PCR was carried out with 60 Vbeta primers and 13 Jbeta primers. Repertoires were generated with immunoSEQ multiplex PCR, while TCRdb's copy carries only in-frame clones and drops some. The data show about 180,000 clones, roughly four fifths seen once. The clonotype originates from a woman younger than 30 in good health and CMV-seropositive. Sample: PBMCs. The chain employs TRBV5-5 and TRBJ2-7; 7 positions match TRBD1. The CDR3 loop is CASSLYGQASSYEQYF. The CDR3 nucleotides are TGTGCCAGCAGCTTGTATGGACAGGCGAGCTCCTACGAGCAGTACTTC.